A single sample is the source of the 16 T cell receptor beta chains below, sequenced in a study of identical twins. TCRdb reprocessed the 5' RACE reads with MiXCR, giving one entry per CDR3 protein. Counted here are under 250,000 distinct CDR3 sequences, 7.5% occurring once; the ten biggest clones make up around 5%. The sample was also reused in another study, on yellow fever vaccine responses in identical twins.

The sample taken for sequencing was CD8+ T cells sorted from blood. The receptors here all came from a woman aged 18-29 years in good health.

This clonotype was observed at least ten times. The J gene is TRBJ2-2, the V gene TRBV5-1, with D possibly being TRBD2 (6 bases). The CDR3 is 19 amino acids. V shed 5 bases and J shed 0 bases, with 23 bases lying between them. Germline CDR1 reads SGHRS; CDR2 reads YFSETQ. CDR3 nucleotide sequence: TGCGCCAGCAGTTCTACCCCCCCGACTAGTACATCGAACACCGGGGAGCTGTTTTTT. Protein: CASSSTPPTSTSNTGELFF.

This clonotype has ten or more counts. The genes are TRBV12-3 or TRBV12-4 and TRBJ2-7, with 9 bases fitting TRBD2. J lost 4 bases, V lost 3 bases, and 13 bases had no gene match. There are 17 residues in the CDR3. This CDR3 is CASSFPRGASGTYEQYF. DNA for the CDR3: TGTGCCAGCAGTTTCCCCAGGGGGGCTAGCGGGACATACGAGCAGTACTTC.

J is TRBJ2-7 and V is TRBV27, with 13 bases fitting TRBD2. V lost 5 bases, J lost 4 bases, and 8 bases stayed unmatched. Germline-derived CDR1 and CDR2 are MNHEY and SMNVEV (reference sequence). The CDR3 totals 16 residues. CDR3 sequence: CASSPAPGLAGYEQYF. DNA for the CDR3: TGTGCCAGCAGTCCCGCCCCGGGACTAGCGGGGTACGAGCAGTACTTC.

This clonotype was detected many times. The rearrangement uses TRBV12-3 or TRBV12-4 and TRBJ2-7, with D perhaps TRBD2 (5 bases). The CDR3 runs 16 residues. V was trimmed by 6 bases and J by 2 bases, leaving 20 bases between them. The CDR3 DNA sequence: TGTGCCAGCAGCTACACATCCCGCAGGACTGCCTACGAGCAGTACTTC. Translated, it gives CASSYTSRRTAYEQYF.

In its sample, this clonotype was seen many times. The rearrangement joins TRBV7-3 to TRBJ2-7; TRBD2 matches 7 bases. Unmatched junction bases numbered 4, after V lost 2 bases and J lost 3 bases. Germline V gene sequence: CDR1 SGHTA, CDR2 FQGTGA. The CDR3 consists of 14 residues. CDR3 DNA: TGTGCCAGCAGCTTAGGCGGGGGTGTCTACGAGCAGTACTTC. Amino acid sequence: CASSLGGGVYEQYF.

This clonotype was seen a handful of times. The V gene is TRBV6-6, the J gene TRBJ2-7; D might be TRBD1 (5 bases). Germline CDR1 and CDR2: MNHNY and SVGAGI (reference sequence). V lost 10 bases and J lost 6, with 13 bases in between. The CDR3 is 11 residues long. CDR3 loop: CATPGRVEQYV. In DNA form, the CDR3 reads TGTGCCACCCCAGGGCGCGTCGAGCAGTACGTC.

Only a few counts were recorded for this clonotype. The genes are TRBV5-5 and TRBJ2-7; no reliable D call. Germline V gives CDR1 SGHKS, CDR2 YYEKEE (reference sequence). Trimming pared 4 bases from V and 5 bases from J, leaving 16 bases between. CDR3 length equals 14 residues. DNA for the CDR3: TGTGCCAGCAGCCCCCCGTGGGGTCAAGACGAGCAGTACGTC. Its protein product is CASSPPWGQDEQYV.

This chain uses TRBV2 with TRBJ2-7; TRBD1 matches at 10 bases. V trimming: 9 bases; J trimming: 7 bases; junction bases outside the gene matches: 18. The CDR3 has 16 residues. Germline V lookup: CDR1 SNHLY, CDR2 FYNNEI. The CDR3 reads CASLSTGGPRDGEQYF. CDR3 in DNA: TGTGCCAGTTTGTCGACAGGGGGCCCCCGAGATGGTGAGCAGTACTTC.

This clonotype has just a few counts. The chain recombines TRBV28 with TRBJ1-1, with 7 bases that match TRBD1. The V gene's germline CDR1 is MDHEN and CDR2 SYDVKM. The CDR3 runs to 16 residues. V gave up 6 bases and J gave up 0 bases; unmatched junction bases: 10. CDR3 residues: CASSPRGTDMNTEAFF. The CDR3 coding sequence is TGTGCCAGCAGCCCTCGCGGGACAGACATGAACACTGAAGCTTTCTTT.

The chain employs TRBV13 and TRBJ2-7; no clear D. Germline CDR1 is PRHDT and CDR2 is FYEKMQ (reference sequence). This CDR3 spans 12 amino acids. With 0 bases removed from V and 6 bases from J, the gap between germline ends came to 6 bases. As DNA, the CDR3 is TGTGCCAGCAGCTTAGGCCCTAGCGAGCAGTACGTC. This sequence encodes CASSLGPSEQYV.

A few counts support this clonotype. This chain connects TRBV7-9 to TRBJ1-4, with 7 bases that match TRBD1. This CDR3 region has 15 residues. Germline trimming cut 5 bases from V and 2 bases from J; bases unmatched to any gene: 5. Per germline, CDR1 SEHNR and CDR2 FQNEAQ (reference sequence). The DNA for the CDR3 is TGTGCCAGCAGCCACGGGGACAGTACTAATGAAAAACTGTTTTTT. Amino acid sequence: CASSHGDSTNEKLFF.

This clonotype was counted at least ten times. The gene calls are TRBV7-2 and TRBJ1-5, with D maybe TRBD1 (6 bases). Germline lookup yields CDR1 SGHTA and CDR2 FQGNSA. V lost 0 bases, J lost 4 bases, and 13 bases lay in between. The CDR3 runs 16 residues. In DNA, the CDR3 is TGTGCCAGCAGCTTAGCGATCCAGGGGCAGAATCAGCCCCAGCATTTT. Translating it yields CASSLAIQGQNQPQHF. Combining the CDR3 with reference TRBV7-2 and TRBJ1-5 gives the whole variable domain GAGVSQSPSNKVTEKGKDVELRCDPISGHTALYWYRQSLGQGLEFLIYFQGNSAPDKSGLPSDRFSAERTGGSVSTLTIQRTQQEDSAVYLCASSLAIQGQNQPQHFGDGTRLSIL.

The table lists this clonotype with many counts. The genes are TRBV2 and TRBJ2-3; D may match TRBD1 or TRBD2 (5 bases each). There are 15 residues in the CDR3. The V end was cut by 5 bases, the J end by 6 bases, with 18 bases between. Germline CDR1 reads SNHLY; CDR2 reads FYNNEI. Written as DNA, the CDR3 is TGTGCCAGCAGTTTTTACCGGGACCCTAGGGATACGCAGTATTTT. Amino acids: CASSFYRDPRDTQYF.

At least ten counts were recorded for this clonotype. This chain joins TRBV6-2 or TRBV6-3 and TRBJ2-2; TRBD2 aligns across 10 bases. Germline V gene sequence: CDR1 MNHEY, CDR2 SVGEGT. J gave up 0 bases and V 0 bases, and 4 bases lay outside the gene matches. This CDR3 region has 18 residues. This chain's CDR3 is CASSYSPSGGANTGELFF. DNA of the CDR3: TGTGCCAGCAGTTACTCGCCTAGCGGGGGCGCGAACACCGGGGAGCTGTTTTTT.

The table lists this clonotype with many counts. V gene TRBV20-1 combines with J gene TRBJ2-5, with 10 bases lining up with TRBD2. The CDR3 length is 16 residues. Trimming removed 0 bases from V and 1 base from J; junction bases left unmatched: 5. Germline values: CDR1 DFQATT, CDR2 SNEGSKA (reference sequence). In DNA, the CDR3 is TGCAGTGCTAGAGATTTGAGCGGGGGGGCCCAAGAGACCCAGTACTTC. Its translation: CSARDLSGGAQETQYF.

This clonotype was seen a handful of times. The chain carries TRBV28 and TRBJ2-2, with 10 nucleotides matching TRBD1. Per germline, CDR1 MDHEN and CDR2 SYDVKM. The CDR3 is 14 residues long. V was clipped by 10 bases and J by 6 bases; unmatched bases: 8. The CDR3 sequence is CAIPRQGAAGELFF. CDR3 DNA: TGTGCCATACCGCGACAGGGGGCGGCCGGGGAGCTGTTTTTT.